The 16 T cell receptor beta chains below come from one sample, sequenced in a study of T cells after yellow fever vaccination. TCRdb re-called the 5' RACE reads through MiXCR, storing one row per CDR3 protein. The profile covers about 500,000 distinct CDR3 sequences, with 17% appearing a single time and around 15% taken by the ten largest. Sequencing was performed on PBMCs, taken more than 4 days after the first yellow fever vaccination. All receptors come from a man younger than 35 who received the YFV17D yellow fever vaccine.

This chain joins TRBV5-3 and TRBJ1-6; no firm D call. TRBV5-3 is an ORF; its function is uncertain. V lost 4 bases to trimming and J lost 0 bases, with 11 bases between them. The CDR3 has 16 residues. Here the CDR3 reads CARSVDRCSYNSPLHF. The CDR3 DNA sequence: TGTGCCAGAAGCGTGGACCGTTGCTCCTATAATTCACCCCTCCACTTT.

The genes are TRBV24-1 and TRBJ2-1, with TRBD2 matching over 12 bases. The length of the CDR3 is 16 residues. V lost 4 bases and J lost 5; bases outside the gene matches: 5. Germline lookup yields CDR1 KGHDR and CDR2 SFDVKD. The chain's CDR3 is CATSDPGLAGHNEQFF. In DNA, the CDR3 is TGTGCCACCAGTGACCCCGGACTAGCGGGGCACAATGAGCAGTTCTTC.

This clonotype was counted a few times. This sequence joins TRBV10-3 and TRBJ2-1; TRBD2 matches 9 bases. J gave up 8 bases and V 10 bases, and 12 bases lay outside the gene matches. The CDR3 runs 14 residues. CDR1 is ENHRY, CDR2 SYGVKD, per germline. As DNA, the CDR3 is TGTGCCAGCGGCGCGGGGGGGCTGGTCTATGAGCAGTTCTTC. Encoded protein: CASGAGGLVYEQFF.

This clonotype has a handful of counts. The chain recombines TRBV5-4 with TRBJ2-2, with TRBD1 identical over 11 bases. The V and J ends lost 4 bases and 1 base, in that order; junction bases with no gene match: 3. The CDR3 is 16 residues long. Germline-derived CDR1 and CDR2 are SGHNT and YYREEE (reference sequence). The CDR3 DNA follows: TGTGCCAGCAGCGAGGACAGGGGGCTGAACACCGGGGAGCTGTTTTTT. Protein: CASSEDRGLNTGELFF. Filled out from reference TRBV5-4 and TRBJ2-2, the complete variable domain reads ETGVTQSPTHLIKTRGQQVTLRCSSQSGHNTVSWYQQALGQGPQFIFQYYREEENGRGNFPPRFSGLQFPNYSSELNVNALELDDSALYLCASSEDRGLNTGELFFGEGSRLTVL.

This clonotype was found a few times. The J gene is TRBJ2-3, the V gene TRBV5-1; no clear D. This CDR3 is 13 amino acids long. Germline V gene lookup returns CDR1 SGHRS and CDR2 YFSETQ. Trimming pared 5 bases from V and 1 base from J, leaving 8 bases between. The CDR3: CASRVTGTDTQYF. The DNA of the CDR3 is TGCGCCAGCAGAGTCACTGGCACAGATACGCAGTATTTT. Variable domain in full (rest from reference TRBV5-1 and TRBJ2-3): KAGVTQTPRYLIKTRGQQVTLSCSPISGHRSVSWYQQTPGQGLQFLFEYFSETQRNKGNFPGRFSGRQFSNSRSEMNVSTLELGDSALYLCASRVTGTDTQYFGPGTRLTVL.

This rearrangement joins TRBV21-1 to TRBJ2-1; the D call TRBD1 from the table was never checked on the DNA. TRBV21-1 is designated a pseudogene. The CDR3 covers 15 residues. Written as DNA, the CDR3 is TGTGCCAGCAGCAAAGCGCTGGCCCCTGGGAATGAGCAGTTCTTC. This codes for CASSKALAPGNEQFF.

The J gene is TRBJ2-1, the V gene TRBV19; D ambiguous. Germline CDR1 is LNHDA and CDR2 is SQIVND (reference sequence). CDR3 length: 14 amino acids. Trimming took 4 bases from V and 2 from J, leaving 9 bases between them. This CDR3 reads CASSNLGTYNEQFF. The CDR3 DNA is TGTGCCAGTAGTAATCTTGGGACCTACAATGAGCAGTTCTTC. Combining the CDR3 with reference TRBV19 and TRBJ2-1 gives the whole variable domain DGGITQSPKYLFRKEGQNVTLSCEQNLNHDAMYWYRQDPGQGLRLIYYSQIVNDFQKGDIAEGYSVSREKKESFPLTVTSAQKNPTAFYLCASSNLGTYNEQFFGPGTRLTVL.

V usage is TRBV11-2 and J usage is TRBJ1-1; possibly TRBD1 for D (5 bases). Looked up from germline, CDR1 is SGHAT and CDR2 is FQNNGV. The V end lost 1 base, the J end lost 7 bases, and 16 bases lay between the germline ends. This CDR3 is 15 amino acids long. The CDR3, as DNA: TGTGCCAGCAGCTTAGTTACGGGGGGAATCGGTGAAGCTTTCTTT. Translated, it gives CASSLVTGGIGEAFF.

This sequence joins TRBV6-1 and TRBJ1-1; D call uncertain. The V gene's germline CDR1 is MNHNS and CDR2 SASEGT. V lost 5 bases and J lost 5, with 15 bases in between. The CDR3 runs to 14 residues. Here the CDR3 reads CASSPPEGRTEAFF. CDR3 nucleotide sequence: TGTGCCAGCAGTCCCCCGGAAGGGCGGACTGAAGCTTTCTTT.

This clonotype appeared many times. The V call is TRBV24-1, the J call TRBJ1-1; D is perhaps TRBD1 (5 bases). The germline V and J ends were trimmed by 1 base and 4 bases, with 6 bases remaining between them. The CDR3 spans 13 residues. CDR1 is KGHDR and CDR2 is SFDVKD in the germline V gene. The chain's CDR3 is CATSDFTGTEAFF. CDR3 DNA sequence: TGTGCCACCAGTGATTTCACAGGCACTGAAGCTTTCTTT.

The J gene is TRBJ1-2, the V gene TRBV5-1; tentatively, D is TRBD1 (5 bases). Trimming removed 4 bases from V and 6 bases from J, with 13 bases in between. The CDR3 runs to 13 residues. Germline V gene data show CDR1 as SGHRS and CDR2 as YFSETQ. In nucleotides, the CDR3 is TGCGCCAGCAGCCGCAGGGCATCAGATGGCTACACCTTC. Translated: CASSRRASDGYTF.

This sequence joins TRBV7-2 and TRBJ2-7; D is unclear. In germline, CDR1 is SGHTA, CDR2 FQGNSA. Deletions cut 1 base from V and 0 bases from J, with 7 bases between. The CDR3 consists of 14 residues. CDR3 sequence: CASSLVPNSYEQYV. CDR3 sequence (DNA): TGTGCCAGCAGCTTAGTCCCAAACTCCTACGAGCAGTACGTC.

This clonotype appeared a few times. V gene TRBV6-1 combines with J gene TRBJ2-7; D gene unclear. V was pared by 5 bases and J by 1 base, with 9 bases between. CDR1 is MNHNS, CDR2 SASEGT, per germline. The CDR3 has 13 amino acids. This CDR3 reads CASSPQASYEQYF. CDR3 bases: TGTGCCAGCAGTCCCCAGGCATCCTACGAGCAGTACTTC.

This clonotype was seen at least ten times. The chain has TRBV20-1 and TRBJ2-3; D assignment may be TRBD1 or TRBD2 (5 bases each). Trimming shortened V by 6 bases and J by 6 bases, and 19 bases separated the two germline ends. CDR1 and CDR2 (germline): DFQATT, SNEGSKA (reference sequence). The CDR3 is 14 residues long. The CDR3 spells CSAPLEGTWDTQYF. In nucleotides, the CDR3 is TGCAGTGCGCCGCTCGAGGGGACGTGGGATACGCAGTATTTT.

This clonotype was counted many times. The V call is TRBV5-1, the J call TRBJ2-2, with D possibly being TRBD1 (5 bases). This CDR3 is built from 13 residues. With 0 bases removed from V and 5 bases from J, the gap between germline ends came to 5 bases. CDR1 is SGHRS and CDR2 is YFSETQ in the germline V gene. The CDR3 loop reads CASSLAGTGELFF. As DNA, the CDR3 is TGCGCCAGCAGCTTGGCAGGGACCGGGGAGCTGTTTTTT.

This clonotype turned up a few times. CDR3 DNA sequence: TGTGCCAGCAGCTTAGGTGTTCCCCGTGCGGAGGAGCAGTACGTC. Its protein is CASSLGVPRAEEQYV. This chain uses TRBV7-9 with TRBJ2-7; D is unresolved. The CDR3 length is 15 residues. V shed 1 base and J shed 7 bases, with 17 bases lying between them. The V gene's germline CDR1 is SEHNR and CDR2 FQNEAQ (reference sequence).